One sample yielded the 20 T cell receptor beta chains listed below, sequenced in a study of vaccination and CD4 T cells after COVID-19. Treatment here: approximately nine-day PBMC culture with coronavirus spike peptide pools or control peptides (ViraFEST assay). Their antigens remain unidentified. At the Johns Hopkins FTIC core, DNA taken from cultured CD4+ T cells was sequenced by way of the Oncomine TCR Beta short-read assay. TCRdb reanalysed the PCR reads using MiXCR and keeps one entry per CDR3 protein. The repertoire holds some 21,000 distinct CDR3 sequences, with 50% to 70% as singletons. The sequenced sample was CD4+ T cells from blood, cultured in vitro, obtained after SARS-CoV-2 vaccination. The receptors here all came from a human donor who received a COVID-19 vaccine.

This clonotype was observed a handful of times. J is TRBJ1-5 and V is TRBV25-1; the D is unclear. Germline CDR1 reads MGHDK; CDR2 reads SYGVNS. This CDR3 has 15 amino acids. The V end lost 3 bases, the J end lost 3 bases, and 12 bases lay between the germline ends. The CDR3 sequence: CASSEGGEPNQPQHF. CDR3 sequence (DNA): TGTGCCAGCAGTGAGGGAGGAGAACCCAATCAGCCCCAGCATTTT.

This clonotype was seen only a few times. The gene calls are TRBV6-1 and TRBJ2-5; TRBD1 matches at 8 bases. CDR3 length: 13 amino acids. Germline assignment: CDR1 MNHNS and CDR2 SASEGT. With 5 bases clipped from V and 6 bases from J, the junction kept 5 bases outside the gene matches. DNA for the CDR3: TGTGCCAGCAGTAACGGACAGGGAAAGACCCAGTACTTC. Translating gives CASSNGQGKTQYF.

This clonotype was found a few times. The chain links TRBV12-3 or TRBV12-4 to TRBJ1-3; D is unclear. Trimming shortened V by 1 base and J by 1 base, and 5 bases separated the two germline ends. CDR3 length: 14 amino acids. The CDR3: CASSLGGSGNTIYF. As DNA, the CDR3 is TGTGCCAGCAGTTTAGGTGGATCTGGAAACACCATATATTTT.

The CDR3 nucleotides read TGTGCCAGCAGGACCCAAGAGACCCAGTACTTC. Encoded protein: CASRTQETQYF. The chain couples TRBV6-1 to TRBJ2-5, with D unresolved. The CDR3 has 11 amino acids. Germline values: CDR1 MNHNS, CDR2 SASEGT. Trimming took 6 bases from V and 1 from J, leaving 3 bases between them.

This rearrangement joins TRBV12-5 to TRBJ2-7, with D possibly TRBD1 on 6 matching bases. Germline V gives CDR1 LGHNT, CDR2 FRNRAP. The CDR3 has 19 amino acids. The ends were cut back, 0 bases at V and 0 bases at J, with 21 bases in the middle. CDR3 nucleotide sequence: TGTGCTAGTGGTTTGGTGATCTATACCGGGACACAGAGCTCCTACGAGCAGTACTTC. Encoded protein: CASGLVIYTGTQSSYEQYF. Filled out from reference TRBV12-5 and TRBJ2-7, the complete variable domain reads DARVTQTPRHKVTEMGQEVTMRCQPILGHNTVFWYRQTMMQGLELLAYFRNRAPLDDSGMPKDRFSAEMPDATLATLKIQPSEPRDSAVYFCASGLVIYTGTQSSYEQYFGPGTRLTVT.

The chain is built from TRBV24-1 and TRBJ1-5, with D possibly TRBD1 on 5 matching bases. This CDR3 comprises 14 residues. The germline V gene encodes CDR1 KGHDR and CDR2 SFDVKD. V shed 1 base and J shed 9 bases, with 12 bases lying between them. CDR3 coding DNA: TGTGCCACCAGTGATTTAAGCCGGACATGGCCCCAGCATTTT. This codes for CATSDLSRTWPQHF.

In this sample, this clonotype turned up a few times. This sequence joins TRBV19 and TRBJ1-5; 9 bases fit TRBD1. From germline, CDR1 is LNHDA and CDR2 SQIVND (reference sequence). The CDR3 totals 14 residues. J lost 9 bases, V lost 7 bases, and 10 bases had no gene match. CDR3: CASMLGTGRRPQHF. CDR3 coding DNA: TGTGCCAGTATGTTGGGGACAGGGAGAAGGCCCCAGCATTTT.

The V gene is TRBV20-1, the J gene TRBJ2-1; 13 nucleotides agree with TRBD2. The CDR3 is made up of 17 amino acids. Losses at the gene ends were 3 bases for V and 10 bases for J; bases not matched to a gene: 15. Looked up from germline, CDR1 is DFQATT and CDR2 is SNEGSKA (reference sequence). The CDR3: CSARDPYTSGGGYEQFF. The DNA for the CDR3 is TGCAGTGCTAGGGACCCCTACACTAGCGGGGGGGGTTACGAGCAGTTCTTC.

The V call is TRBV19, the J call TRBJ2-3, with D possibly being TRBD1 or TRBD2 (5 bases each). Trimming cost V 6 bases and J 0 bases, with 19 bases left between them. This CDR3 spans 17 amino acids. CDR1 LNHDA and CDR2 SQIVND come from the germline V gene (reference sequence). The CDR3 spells CASREAGTPFSTDTQYF. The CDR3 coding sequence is TGTGCCAGTAGGGAAGCCGGGACCCCCTTTAGCACAGATACGCAGTATTTT.

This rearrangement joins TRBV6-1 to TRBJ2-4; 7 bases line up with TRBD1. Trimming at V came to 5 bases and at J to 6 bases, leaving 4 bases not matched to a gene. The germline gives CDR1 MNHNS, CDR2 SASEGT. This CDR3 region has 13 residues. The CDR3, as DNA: TGTGCCAGCAGTCCGGACAGGTTAAACATTCAGTACTTC. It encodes CASSPDRLNIQYF.

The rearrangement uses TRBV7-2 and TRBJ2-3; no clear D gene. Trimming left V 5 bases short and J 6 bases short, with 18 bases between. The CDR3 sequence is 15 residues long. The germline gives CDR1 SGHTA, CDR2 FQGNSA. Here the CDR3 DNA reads TGTGCCAGCAGCCCCCCCCTCGGATGGGCGGATACGCAGTATTTT. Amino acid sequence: CASSPPLGWADTQYF. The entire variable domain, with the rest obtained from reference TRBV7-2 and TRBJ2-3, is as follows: GAGVSQSPSNKVTEKGKDVELRCDPISGHTALYWYRQSLGQGLEFLIYFQGNSAPDKSGLPSDRFSAERTGGSVSTLTIQRTQQEDSAVYLCASSPPLGWADTQYFGPGTRLTVL.

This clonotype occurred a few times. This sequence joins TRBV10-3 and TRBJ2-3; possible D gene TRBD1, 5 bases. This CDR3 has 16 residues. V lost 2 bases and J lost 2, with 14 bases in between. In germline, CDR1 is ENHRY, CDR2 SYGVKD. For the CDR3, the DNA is TGTGCCATCAGTGAGCCGGTAAAGGACACCACAGATACGCAGTATTTT. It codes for CAISEPVKDTTDTQYF.

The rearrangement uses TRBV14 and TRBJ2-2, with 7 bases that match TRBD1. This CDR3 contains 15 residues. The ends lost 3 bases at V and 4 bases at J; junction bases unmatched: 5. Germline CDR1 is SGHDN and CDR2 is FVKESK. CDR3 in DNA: TGTGCCAGCAGCCAGGACAGGCTCGGCACCGGGGAGCTGTTTTTT. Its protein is CASSQDRLGTGELFF.

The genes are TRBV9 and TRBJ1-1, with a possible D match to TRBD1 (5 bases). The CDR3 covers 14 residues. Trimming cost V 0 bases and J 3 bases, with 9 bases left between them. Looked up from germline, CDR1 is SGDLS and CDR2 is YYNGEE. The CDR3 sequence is CASSVAGPHTEAFF. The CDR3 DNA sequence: TGTGCCAGCAGCGTAGCAGGGCCCCACACTGAAGCTTTCTTT.

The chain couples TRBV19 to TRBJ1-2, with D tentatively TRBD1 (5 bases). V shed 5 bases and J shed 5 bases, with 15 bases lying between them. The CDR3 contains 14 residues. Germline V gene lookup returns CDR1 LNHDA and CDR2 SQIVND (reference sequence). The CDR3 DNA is TGTGCCAGTAGTGAATCGGGGGTATGGTATGGCTACACCTTC. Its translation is CASSESGVWYGYTF.

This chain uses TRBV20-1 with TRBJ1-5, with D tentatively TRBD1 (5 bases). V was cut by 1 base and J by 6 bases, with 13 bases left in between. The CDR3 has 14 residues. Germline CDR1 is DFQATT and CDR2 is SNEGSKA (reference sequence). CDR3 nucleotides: TGCAGTGCTAGAGTCGCGGGGGAGGGTCAGCCCCAGCATTTT. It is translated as CSARVAGEGQPQHF.

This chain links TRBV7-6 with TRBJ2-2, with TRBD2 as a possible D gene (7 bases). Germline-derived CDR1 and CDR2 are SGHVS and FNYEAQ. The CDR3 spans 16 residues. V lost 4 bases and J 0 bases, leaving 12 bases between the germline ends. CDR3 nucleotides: TGTGCCAGCAGCTGGGCGGGGGCTTCGAACACCGGGGAGCTGTTTTTT. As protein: CASSWAGASNTGELFF. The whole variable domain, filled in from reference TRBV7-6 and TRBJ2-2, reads GAGVSQSPRYKVTKRGQDVALRCDPISGHVSLYWYRQALGQGPEFLTYFNYEAQQDKSGLPNDRFSAERPEGSISTLTIQRTEQRDSAMYRCASSWAGASNTGELFFGEGSRLTVL.

DNA for the CDR3: TGTGCCATCAGGGACACAAGTACCTATGGCTACACCTTC. Its protein is CAIRDTSTYGYTF. This chain links TRBV10-3 with TRBJ1-2, with D possibly TRBD1 on 5 matching bases. The CDR3 runs 13 residues. The V gene's germline CDR1 is ENHRY and CDR2 SYGVKD. V dropped 6 bases and J dropped 4 bases, with 12 bases sitting between them.

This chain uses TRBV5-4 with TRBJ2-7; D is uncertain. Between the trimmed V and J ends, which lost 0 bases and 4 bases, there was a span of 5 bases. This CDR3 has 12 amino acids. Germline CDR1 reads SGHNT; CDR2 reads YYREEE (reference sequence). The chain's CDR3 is CASSLEGYEQYF. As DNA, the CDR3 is TGTGCCAGCAGCTTGGAGGGTTACGAGCAGTACTTC.

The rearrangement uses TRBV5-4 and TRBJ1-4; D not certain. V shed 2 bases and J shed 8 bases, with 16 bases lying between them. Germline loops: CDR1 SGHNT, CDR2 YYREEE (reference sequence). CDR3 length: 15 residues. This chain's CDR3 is CASSLQNTEREKLFF. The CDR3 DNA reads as TGTGCCAGCAGCTTACAAAACACCGAGCGGGAAAAACTGTTTTTT.